The source of this T cell receptor beta chain is a study of T cells in localized non-small cell lung cancer. Findings and caveats of the study: In uninvolved adjacent lung, T cell clonality reached its highest value, exceeding tumor.

Germline lookup yields CDR1 SEHNR and CDR2 FQNEAQ (reference sequence). Losses at the gene ends were 4 bases for V and 4 bases for J; bases not matched to a gene: 3. The length of the CDR3 is 15 residues. Regarding this clone: Its antigen is currently unknown.

Generated by immunoSEQ multiplex PCR, the TCRdb table keeps only in-frame clones and is missing some. The sample holds roughly 64,000 clones, roughly 79% seen once. The genes are TRBV7-9 and TRBJ2-2; TRBD1 aligns across 10 bases. The sequence came from a man between 40 and 70 years old with stage II lung adenocarcinoma. This specimen consisted of PBMCs, obtained before any cancer treatment. The CDR3 sequence: CASSSGTGATGELFF. For the CDR3, the DNA is TGTGCCAGCAGCTCCGGGACAGGGGCCACCGGGGAGCTGTTTTTT.